This is a list of T cell receptor beta chains from one sample in a study of cytomegalovirus exposure and HLA in healthy donors. Measured with immunoSEQ multiplex PCR; TCRdb has only the in-frame clones, and not every one. Of about 360,000 clones listed, just over 85% were seen once; the top ten hold roughly 0.75%. Material: PBMCs. These receptors all come from a woman aged 18-35 years in good health and CMV-seronegative. The CDR3 runs from the conserved cysteine through the conserved F or W. Each record gives: clone size, V gene, J gene, D gene, CDR3 protein, CDR3 DNA. The D gene is left open where the match is weak. The size of a clone is reported for some rows only, either as once, few or many, or as a class for expanded clones.

.	TRBV27	TRBJ1-6	.	CASSLTGIYNSPLHF	TGTGCCAGCAGCCTAACAGGGATCTATAATTCACCCCTCCACTTT
.	TRBV7-9	TRBJ2-3	.	CASSSSSVTDTQYF	TGTGCCAGCAGCTCCTCTAGCGTCACAGATACGCAGTATTTT
.	TRBV21-1	TRBJ2-5	.	CASSKAEGRVVTQYF	TGTGCCAGCAGCAAAGCAGAGGGGAGGGTAGTGACCCAGTACTTC
.	TRBV4-1	TRBJ1-1	TRBD1	CASSQVAGGTEAFF	TGCGCCAGCAGCCAAGTCGCAGGGGGCACTGAAGCTTTCTTT
.	TRBV2	TRBJ2-4	TRBD2	CASSLLTSGGPGNIQYF	TGTGCCAGCAGCCTTCTTACTAGCGGGGGGCCGGGAAACATTCAGTACTTC
.	TRBV9	TRBJ1-5	.	CASSIDSRNQPQHF	TGTGCCAGCAGCATCGACAGCCGCAATCAGCCCCAGCATTTT
.	TRBV27	TRBJ1-3	.	CASSLTSGNGNTIYF	TGTGCCAGCAGTCTCACCTCCGGGAACGGAAACACCATATATTTT
few	TRBV2	TRBJ1-6	.	CASKFTGNNSPLHF	TGTGCCAGCAAGTTCACAGGGAACAATTCACCCCTCCACTTT
.	TRBV12-5	TRBJ1-2	.	CASGPGTSYGYTF	TGTGCTAGTGGTCCCGGGACTTCATATGGCTACACCTTC
.	TRBV9	TRBJ2-1	.	CASSVVAGSRYNEQFF	TGTGCCAGCAGCGTAGTTGCGGGGAGCAGGTACAATGAGCAGTTCTTC
.	TRBV30	TRBJ2-7	.	CAWSQSYEQYF	TGTGCCTGGAGTCAGTCCTACGAGCAGTACTTC
.	TRBV19	TRBJ2-7	TRBD1	CASSMGQGYEQYF	TGTGCCAGTAGCATGGGACAGGGCTACGAGCAGTACTTC
.	TRBV5-1	TRBJ1-1	.	CASSLARNTEAFF	TGCGCCAGCAGCTTGGCCAGGAACACTGAAGCTTTCTTT